This T cell receptor (beta chain) was obtained from a study of T cell responses to AZD1222 COVID-19 vaccine. On this clone itself: The antigen is not known.

Trimming took off 6 bases at V and 3 bases at J, with 11 bases between the two ends. The CDR3 covers 13 residues. Per the germline V gene, CDR1 is LNHDA and CDR2 is SQIVND (reference sequence). Some clones are missing from TCRdb's copy, which holds only in-frame ones; the method was immunoSEQ multiplex PCR. The repertoire includes about 130,000 clones, about 94% of them detected once, and approximately 5% sits in the top ten. Study results and caveats: Recipients of AZD1222 seropositive at baseline numbered only 6 or 7. Clonal diversity was possibly underestimated, and white British individuals and females predominated among donors. Repertoire sampling was restricted to post-peak T cell response timepoints. The span of vaccine-associated CD4 TCRs extended across spike, with dominance at 160-218 and 743-854.

The sample in question was peripheral blood, obtained on day 0 of AZD1222 vaccination. The TCR originated in an adult in good health. The chain links TRBV19 to TRBJ1-1; D gene ambiguous. The CDR3 sequence: CASSRVEDTEAFF. The CDR3 DNA reads TGTGCCAGTAGCAGAGTTGAGGACACTGAAGCTTTCTTT.